This is a list of T cell receptor beta chains from one sample in a study of CD8+CD57+ T cells in acquired aplastic anemia. MiXCR was run by TCRdb on the reads, yielding one entry per CDR3 protein. The profile shows about 190,000 distinct CDR3 sequences, 64% of them singletons. The sequenced material came from sorted CD4+, CD8+, or CD8+CD57+ T cells (not recorded which) from PBMCs. Receptors originate from a human donor with severe aplastic anemia or a healthy control (not recorded which). Both conserved end residues are part of each CDR3. Fields, in order: V gene, clone size, D gene, J gene, CDR3 length, CDR3 DNA, CDR3 protein. D genes are given only for firm matches. Clone size, where shown, is once, few, many, or a class for clones that have expanded.

TRBV9	few	TRBD1	TRBJ2-7	13	TGTGCCAGCAGCGGCCCGGGACAGGGTGCTTTGTGCTTC	CASSGPGQGALCF
TRBV7-8	few	NA	TRBJ2-3	11	TGTGCCAGCACCATAGGCATCGGGCAGTATTTT	CASTIGIGQYF
TRBV20-1	NA	TRBD1	TRBJ1-3	14	TGCAGTGCTCGCCCGACAGGGTCTGGAAACACCATATATTTT	CSARPTGSGNTIYF
TRBV6-6	NA	NA	TRBJ1-6	17	TGTGCCAGCAGTTACCCGTCAACCGGGCCTTATAATTCACCCCTCCACTTT	CASSYPSTGPYNSPLHF
TRBV24-1	NA	NA	TRBJ1-2	12	TGTGCCACCAGTATGAGGGGTCGGGGCTACACCTTC	CATSMRGRGYTF
TRBV4-1	NA	TRBD2	TRBJ2-2	17	TGCGCCAGCAGCCAAGGTCGTTGGGGGGGGAACACCGGGGAGCTGTTTTTT	CASSQGRWGGNTGELFF
TRBV12-3/TRBV12-4	many	NA	TRBJ1-1	13	TGTGCCAGCAGTGTCACCTACCGCACTGAAGCTTTCTTT	CASSVTYRTEAFF
TRBV29-1	NA	TRBD1	TRBJ2-5	14	TGCAGCGTGGGTACCGACAGGGCGGAGAAGACCCAGTACTTC	CSVGTDRAEKTQYF
TRBV5-1	once	NA	TRBJ1-2	11	TGCGCCCCCGAGGGAAACTATGGCTACACCTTC	CAPEGNYGYTF
TRBV7-9	NA	TRBD1	TRBJ1-1	18	TGTGCCAGCAGCTTGACCGGGACAGGGCCCCCCCAAGTGACTGAAGCTTTCTTT	CASSLTGTGPPQVTEAFF
TRBV29-1	NA	NA	TRBJ2-5	12	TGCAGCGTTGTGAGGAGCCAAGAGACCCAGTACTTC	CSVVRSQETQYF
TRBV25-1	NA	TRBD2	TRBJ2-1	13	TGTGCCACACAGCGGGAGGGCTCAACTGGGCAGTTCTTC	CATQREGSTGQFF
TRBV11-2	NA	NA	TRBJ1-6	16	TGTGCCAGCAGCTTCCTCCAGAGAGGGGATGATTCACCCCTCCACTTT	CASSFLQRGDDSPLHF
TRBV25-1	NA	NA	TRBJ1-4	13	TGTGCCAGCAGTCTTGGGTCTAATGAAAAACTGTTTTTT	CASSLGSNEKLFF
TRBV5-1	NA	NA	TRBJ1-1	17	TGTGCCAGCAGCGCGCCCGCCCAAAGCTCGGGGATGGCTGAAGCTTTCTTT	CASSAPAQSSGMAEAFF
TRBV29-1	many	NA	TRBJ1-2	12	TGCAGCGTTGAATTGGGTAACTATGGCTACACCTTC	CSVELGNYGYTF
TRBV7-3	once	TRBD1	TRBJ1-1	14	TGTGCCAGCAGCCAACAGGGGCTGAACACTGAAGCTTTCTTT	CASSQQGLNTEAFF
TRBV7-3	NA	TRBD2	TRBJ2-2	15	TGTGCCAGCAGCCTAGCGGGGGATAACACCGGGGAGCTGTTTTTT	CASSLAGDNTGELFF
TRBV9	NA	TRBD1	TRBJ2-5	16	TGTGCCAGCAGCGTAAGTGGACAGGGGTGGGAAGAGACCCAGTACTTC	CASSVSGQGWEETQYF
TRBV29-1	NA	TRBD2	TRBJ2-7	16	TGCAGCGGCGCGGGAGTGAGCGGCCGAACCTCCTACGAGCAGTACTTC	CSGAGVSGRTSYEQYF
TRBV7-9	NA	NA	TRBJ2-7	14	TGTGCCAGCAGCTTAGAGACAGACATTTACGAGCAGTACTTC	CASSLETDIYEQYF
TRBV7-9	NA	TRBD1	TRBJ1-1	16	TGTGCCAGCAGCCTAGGCCACGACAGGGTGAACACTGAAGCTTTCTTT	CASSLGHDRVNTEAFF
TRBV15	many	NA	TRBJ1-1	15	TGTGCCACCAGCCCCCGGGGCGATATGAACACTGAAGCTTTCTTT	CATSPRGDMNTEAFF
TRBV5-1	many	TRBD2	TRBJ2-3	15	TGCGCCAGCAGCACCGAGCGGGGGAACACAGATACGCAGTATTTT	CASSTERGNTDTQYF
TRBV10-3	once	TRBD1	TRBJ1-1	16	TGTGCCATCAGTGAGCCCTCGCGGGACAGGGTAGCTGAAGCTTTCTTT	CAISEPSRDRVAEAFF
TRBV7-9	many	NA	TRBJ1-5	13	TGTGCCAGCAGCTCCCCGGGGAATCAGCCCCAGCATTTT	CASSSPGNQPQHF
TRBV29-1	many	TRBD1	TRBJ2-3	15	TGCAGCGTCTGTCCCGGGACAGGGGACACAGATACGCAGTATTTT	CSVCPGTGDTDTQYF
TRBV4-2	many	TRBD2	TRBJ2-3	15	TGTGCCAGCAGCCAAAAAGCGGGGGACACAGATACGCAGTATTTT	CASSQKAGDTDTQYF
TRBV5-1	NA	NA	TRBJ2-3	14	TGCGCCAGCAGCTTGGACAGGCCGACAGATACGCAGTATTTT	CASSLDRPTDTQYF
TRBV30	NA	NA	TRBJ2-1	13	TGTGCCTGGAGTGTCGCGACGAACAATGAGCAGTTCTTC	CAWSVATNNEQFF
TRBV20-1	NA	NA	TRBJ2-1	11	TGCAGTGCCGGACTAACCAATGAGCAGTTCTTC	CSAGLTNEQFF
TRBV7-3	NA	NA	TRBJ1-6	13	TGTGCCAGCGAGAGACAAATTAATTCACCCCTCCACTTT	CASERQINSPLHF
TRBV25-1	NA	NA	TRBJ1-6	13	TGTGCCAGCAGGGGACCAAATTTAGAGACCCTCCACTTT	CASRGPNLETLHF
TRBV7-9	NA	TRBD1	TRBJ2-5	16	TGTGCCAGCGAGGGACGGTGGGACAGGGGATTAGAGACCCAGTACTTC	CASEGRWDRGLETQYF
TRBV7-9	NA	NA	TRBJ2-1	13	TGTGCCAGCGGCCCCCGGGACCACAATGAGCAGTTCTTC	CASGPRDHNEQFF
TRBV29-1	few	TRBD1	TRBJ2-7	16	TGCAGCGTCCTAAGCACCGGGACAGGGAGCTCCTACGAGCAGTACTTC	CSVLSTGTGSSYEQYF
TRBV7-9	NA	TRBD1	TRBJ1-5	15	TGTGCCAGCAAAGGACAGGGAGGAAGCAATCAGCCCCAGCATTTT	CASKGQGGSNQPQHF
TRBV20-1	NA	TRBD2	TRBJ2-1	11	TGCGCGAAGAGCGGGAGTAATGAGCAGTTCTTC	CAKSGSNEQFF
TRBV24-1	NA	NA	TRBJ2-1	12	TGTGCCACCGCCGACAGCGGCGATGAGCAGTTCTTC	CATADSGDEQFF
TRBV24-1	few	NA	TRBJ2-5	14	TGTGCCACCAGCCCCTCGGGTAAACAAGAGACCCAGTACTTC	CATSPSGKQETQYF
TRBV7-2	NA	NA	TRBJ2-3	14	TGTGCCAGCAGCATACCAGGGGGGACAGATGCGCAGTATTTT	CASSIPGGTDAQYF
TRBV20-1	NA	TRBD1	TRBJ1-1	11	TGCAGTGACAGGGGAGAGACTGAAGCTTTCTTT	CSDRGETEAFF
TRBV19	NA	NA	TRBJ2-7	14	TGTGCCAGTAGCCCTCAGGGGTTGGGTTACGAGCAGTACTTC	CASSPQGLGYEQYF
TRBV5-1	NA	TRBD1	TRBJ2-7	13	TGCGCCAGCAGCAAGGGACAGGGCTACGAGCAGTACTTC	CASSKGQGYEQYF
TRBV19	NA	NA	TRBJ1-2	15	TGTGCCAGTAGTGTTCGCACACAGGGATACTATGGCTACACCTTC	CASSVRTQGYYGYTF